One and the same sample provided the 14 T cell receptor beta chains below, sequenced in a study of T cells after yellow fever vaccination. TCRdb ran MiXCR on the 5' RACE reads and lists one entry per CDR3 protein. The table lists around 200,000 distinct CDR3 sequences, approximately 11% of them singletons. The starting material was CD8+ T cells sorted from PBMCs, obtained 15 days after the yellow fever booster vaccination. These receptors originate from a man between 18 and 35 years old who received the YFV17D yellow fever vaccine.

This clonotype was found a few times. CDR3 DNA: TGTGCCAGCAGTGCCCCGGGCCTAGACTATGAGCAGTTCTTC. Amino acid sequence: CASSAPGLDYEQFF. The chain couples TRBV9 to TRBJ2-1; unclear D gene. This CDR3 comprises 14 residues. V dropped 5 bases and J dropped 8 bases, with 17 bases sitting between them. Germline lookup yields CDR1 SGDLS and CDR2 YYNGEE.

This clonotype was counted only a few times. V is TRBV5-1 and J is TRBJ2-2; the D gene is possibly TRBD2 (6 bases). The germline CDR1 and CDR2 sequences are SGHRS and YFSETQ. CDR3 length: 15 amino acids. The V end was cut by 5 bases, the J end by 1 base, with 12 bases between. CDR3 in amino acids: CASSYYGGNTGELFF. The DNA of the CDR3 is TGCGCCAGCAGTTATTACGGGGGGAACACCGGGGAGCTGTTTTTT. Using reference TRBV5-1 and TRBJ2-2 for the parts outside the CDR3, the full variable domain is KAGVTQTPRYLIKTRGQQVTLSCSPISGHRSVSWYQQTPGQGLQFLFEYFSETQRNKGNFPGRFSGRQFSNSRSEMNVSTLELGDSALYLCASSYYGGNTGELFFGEGSRLTVL.

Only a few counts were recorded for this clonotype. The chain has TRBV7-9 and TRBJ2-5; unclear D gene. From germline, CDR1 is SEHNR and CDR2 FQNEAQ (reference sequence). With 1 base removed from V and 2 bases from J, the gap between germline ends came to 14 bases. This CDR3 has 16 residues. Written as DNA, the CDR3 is TGTGCCAGCAGCTTAGTACTTACCTATTCACAAGAGACCCAGTACTTC. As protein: CASSLVLTYSQETQYF. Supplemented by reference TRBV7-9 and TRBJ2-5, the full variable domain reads DTGVSQNPRHKITKRGQNVTFRCDPISEHNRLYWYRQTLGQGPEFLTYFQNEAQLEKSRLLSDRFSAERPKGSFSTLEIQRTEQGDSAMYLCASSLVLTYSQETQYFGPGTRLLVL.

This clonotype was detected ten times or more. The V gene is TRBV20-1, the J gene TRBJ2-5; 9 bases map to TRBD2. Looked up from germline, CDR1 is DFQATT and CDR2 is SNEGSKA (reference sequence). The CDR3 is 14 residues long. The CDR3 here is CSAGTSPDGGTQYF. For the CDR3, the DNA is TGCAGCGCCGGGACTAGCCCTGATGGAGGGACCCAGTACTTC.

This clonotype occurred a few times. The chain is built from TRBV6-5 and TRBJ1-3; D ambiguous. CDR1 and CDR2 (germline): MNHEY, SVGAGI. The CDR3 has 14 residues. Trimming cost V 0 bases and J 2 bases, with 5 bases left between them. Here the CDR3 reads CASSYSGTGNTIYF. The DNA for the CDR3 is TGTGCCAGCAGTTACTCAGGGACTGGAAACACCATATATTTT.

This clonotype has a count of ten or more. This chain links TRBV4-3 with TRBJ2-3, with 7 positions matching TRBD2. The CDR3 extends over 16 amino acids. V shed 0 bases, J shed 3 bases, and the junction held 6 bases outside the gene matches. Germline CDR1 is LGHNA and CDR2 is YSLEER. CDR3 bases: TGCGCCAGCAGCCAAGATCTAACGGGGGGTACAGATACGCAGTATTTT. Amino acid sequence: CASSQDLTGGTDTQYF.

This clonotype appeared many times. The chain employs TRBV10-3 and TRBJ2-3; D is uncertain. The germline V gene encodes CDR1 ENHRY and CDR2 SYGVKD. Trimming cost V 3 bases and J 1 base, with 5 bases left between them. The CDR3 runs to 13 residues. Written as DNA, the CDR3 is TGTGCCATCAGTGATCTGGGCACAGATACGCAGTATTTT. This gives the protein CAISDLGTDTQYF.

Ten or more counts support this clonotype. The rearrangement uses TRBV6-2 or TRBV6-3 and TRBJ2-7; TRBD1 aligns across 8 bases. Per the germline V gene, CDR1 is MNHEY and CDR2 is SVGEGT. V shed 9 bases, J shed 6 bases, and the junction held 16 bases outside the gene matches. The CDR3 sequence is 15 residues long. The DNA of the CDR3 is TGTGCCAGTGAGGCGGGGACAGGAAAGAGGATCGAGCAGTACGTC. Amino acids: CASEAGTGKRIEQYV.

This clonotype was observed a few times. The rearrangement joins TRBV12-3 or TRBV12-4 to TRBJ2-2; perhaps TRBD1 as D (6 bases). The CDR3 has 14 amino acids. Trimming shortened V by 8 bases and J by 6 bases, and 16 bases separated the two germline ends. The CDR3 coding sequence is TGTGCCAGCGGACAGTATGAGGGGGCCGGGGAGCTGTTTTTT. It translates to CASGQYEGAGELFF.

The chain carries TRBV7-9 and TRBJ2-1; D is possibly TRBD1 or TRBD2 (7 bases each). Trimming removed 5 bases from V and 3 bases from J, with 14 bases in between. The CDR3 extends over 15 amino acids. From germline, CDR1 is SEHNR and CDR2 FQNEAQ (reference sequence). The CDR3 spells CASSQGGRGYNEQFF. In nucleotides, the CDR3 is TGTGCCAGCAGCCAGGGGGGGAGGGGCTACAATGAGCAGTTCTTC.

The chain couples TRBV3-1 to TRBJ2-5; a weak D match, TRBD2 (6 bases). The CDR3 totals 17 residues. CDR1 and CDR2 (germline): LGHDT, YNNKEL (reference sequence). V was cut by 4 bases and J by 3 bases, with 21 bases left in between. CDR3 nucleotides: TGTGCCAGCAGCCCCCGCGCCGGACTACCAATGGAAGAGACCCAGTACTTC. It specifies CASSPRAGLPMEETQYF.

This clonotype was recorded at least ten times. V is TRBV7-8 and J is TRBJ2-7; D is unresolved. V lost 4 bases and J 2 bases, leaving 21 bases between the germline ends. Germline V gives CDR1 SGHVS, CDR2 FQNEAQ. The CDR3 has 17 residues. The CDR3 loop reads CASSSPTRALRPYEQYF. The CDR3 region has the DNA TGTGCCAGCAGCTCCCCAACCCGGGCTTTAAGACCCTACGAGCAGTACTTC.

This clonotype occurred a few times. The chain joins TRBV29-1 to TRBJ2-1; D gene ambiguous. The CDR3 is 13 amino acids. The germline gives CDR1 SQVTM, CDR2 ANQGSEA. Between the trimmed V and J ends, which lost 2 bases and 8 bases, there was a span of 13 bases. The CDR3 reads CSVEFQVGDEQFF. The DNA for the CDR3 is TGCAGCGTTGAATTTCAGGTTGGGGATGAGCAGTTCTTC.

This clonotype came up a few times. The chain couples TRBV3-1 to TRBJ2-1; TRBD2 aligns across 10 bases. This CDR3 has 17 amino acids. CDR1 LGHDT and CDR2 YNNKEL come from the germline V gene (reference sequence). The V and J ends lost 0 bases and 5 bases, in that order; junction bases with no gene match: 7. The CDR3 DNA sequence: TGTGCCAGCAGCCAAGATGGGCTAGCGGGGGAAAACAATGAGCAGTTCTTC. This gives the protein CASSQDGLAGENNEQFF.